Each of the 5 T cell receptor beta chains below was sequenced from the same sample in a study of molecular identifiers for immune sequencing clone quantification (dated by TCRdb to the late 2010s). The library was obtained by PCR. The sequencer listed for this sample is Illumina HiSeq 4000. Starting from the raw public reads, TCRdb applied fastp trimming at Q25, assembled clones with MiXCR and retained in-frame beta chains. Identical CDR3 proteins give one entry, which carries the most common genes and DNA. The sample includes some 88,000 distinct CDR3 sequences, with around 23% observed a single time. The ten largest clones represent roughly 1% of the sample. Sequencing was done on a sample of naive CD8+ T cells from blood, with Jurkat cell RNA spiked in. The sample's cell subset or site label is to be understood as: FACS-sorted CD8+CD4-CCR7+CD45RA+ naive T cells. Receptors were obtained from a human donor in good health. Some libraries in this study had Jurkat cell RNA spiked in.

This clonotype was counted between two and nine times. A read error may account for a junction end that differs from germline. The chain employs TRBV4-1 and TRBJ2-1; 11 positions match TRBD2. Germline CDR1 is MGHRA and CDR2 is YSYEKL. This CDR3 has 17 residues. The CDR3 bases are TGCGCCAGCAGCCAAGTTCTTCTAGCGGGGGGCCCAAATGGGCAGTTCTTC. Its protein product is CASSQVLLAGGPNGQFF.

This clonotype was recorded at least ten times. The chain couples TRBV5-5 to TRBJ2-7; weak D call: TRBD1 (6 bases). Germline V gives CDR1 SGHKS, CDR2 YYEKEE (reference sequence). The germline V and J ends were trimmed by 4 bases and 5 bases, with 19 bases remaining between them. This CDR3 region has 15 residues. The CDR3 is CASSLPTGTVDEQYF. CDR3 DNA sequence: TGTGCCAGCAGCCTACCTACAGGGACGGTCGACGAGCAGTACTTC. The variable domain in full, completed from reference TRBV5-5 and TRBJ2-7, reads DAGVTQSPTHLIKTRGQQVTLRCSPISGHKSVSWYQQVLGQGPQFIFQYYEKEERGRGNFPDRFSARQFPNYSSELNVNALLLGDSALYLCASSLPTGTVDEQYFGPGTRLTVT.

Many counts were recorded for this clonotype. In DNA form, the CDR3 reads TGTGCCAGCAGTTACGGGGGAGGAGGGACGGATCTTTTTTTT. Its translation is CASSYGGGGTDLFF. V is TRBV6-5 and J is TRBJ1-4; maybe TRBD1 (5 bases). This CDR3 contains 14 residues. Germline V CDR1 and CDR2: MNHEY, SVGAGI. With 2 bases removed from V and 17 bases from J, the gap between germline ends came to 21 bases.

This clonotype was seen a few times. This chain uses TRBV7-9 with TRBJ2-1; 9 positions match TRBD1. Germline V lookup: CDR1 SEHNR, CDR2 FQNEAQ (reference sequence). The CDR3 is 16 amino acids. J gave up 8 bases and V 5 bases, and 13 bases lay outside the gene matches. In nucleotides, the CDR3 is TGTGCCAGCAGCCCCCTCCCGGGACAGGGTATCGATGAGCAGTTCTTC. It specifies CASSPLPGQGIDEQFF.

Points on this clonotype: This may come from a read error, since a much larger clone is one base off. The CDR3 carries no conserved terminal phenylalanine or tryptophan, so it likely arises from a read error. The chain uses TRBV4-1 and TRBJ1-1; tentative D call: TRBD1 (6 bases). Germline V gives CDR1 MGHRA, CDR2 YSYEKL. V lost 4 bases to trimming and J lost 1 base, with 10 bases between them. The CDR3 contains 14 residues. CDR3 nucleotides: TGCGCCAGCAGCCCCCCGACAGGGAACACTGAAGCTTTCCTT. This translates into CASSPPTGNTEAFL.